These 9 T cell receptor beta chains were sequenced from one sample in a study of blood T cell repertoires in COVID-19. Sequencing was performed with immunoSEQ multiplex PCR; in TCRdb, only in-frame clones are kept and a portion is missing. The sample lists roughly 180,000 clones; 80% to 90% were seen once. The material sequenced was peripheral blood. Every receptor here comes from a man aged 65-85 years with active or convalescent COVID-19.

CDR3 nucleotides: TGTGCCAGCAGCTTACCACCGGGGACGACAGGGCTTCAAGAGACCCAGTACTTC. Its protein product is CASSLPPGTTGLQETQYF. The chain joins TRBV7-3 to TRBJ2-5; 7 bases are a match to TRBD1. The CDR3 spans 18 residues. Germline V gene lookup returns CDR1 SGHTA and CDR2 FQGTGA. The V and J ends lost 2 bases and 2 bases, in that order; junction bases with no gene match: 14.

CDR3 sequence: CAISSGTGSLETQYF. As DNA, the CDR3 is TGTGCCATCAGTTCGGGGACAGGGTCTCTTGAGACCCAGTACTTC. This rearrangement joins TRBV10-3 to TRBJ2-5; TRBD1 matches 9 bases. Germline V gives CDR1 ENHRY, CDR2 SYGVKD. The ends lost 5 bases at V and 5 bases at J; junction bases unmatched: 9. CDR3 length: 15 amino acids.

At least ten counts were recorded for this clone. The V call is TRBV3-1 (or the pseudogene TRBV3-2), the J call TRBJ1-2; D possibly corresponds to TRBD1 (6 bases). This CDR3 has 14 residues. The V gene's germline CDR1 is LGHDT and CDR2 YNNKEL (reference sequence). Trimming took 4 bases from V and 4 from J, leaving 13 bases between them. CDR3 DNA: TGTGCCAGCAGCCGGCGACAGGCCTCCTATGGCTACACCTTC. Translating it yields CASSRRQASYGYTF.

The chain uses TRBV9 and TRBJ1-2; the D gene is possibly TRBD1 (6 bases). The germline V gene encodes CDR1 SGDLS and CDR2 YYNGEE. Trimming removed 5 bases from V and 4 bases from J, with 15 bases in between. The CDR3 has 14 amino acids. CDR3 sequence (DNA): TGTGCCAGCAGTCCCACCACAGGGACCTATGGCTACACCTTC. This translates into CASSPTTGTYGYTF.

The CDR3 nucleotides read TGTGCCATCAGTGACCCGGGACAGGGGGGATGGGAGACCCAGTACTTC. Its protein is CAISDPGQGGWETQYF. The gene calls are TRBV10-3 and TRBJ2-5, with TRBD1 matching 11 bases. Trimming removed 3 bases from V and 5 bases from J; junction bases left unmatched: 8. Germline CDR1 ENHRY, CDR2 SYGVKD. This CDR3 has 16 residues.

The rearrangement links TRBV6-5 to TRBJ1-5; D is ambiguous. Per the germline V gene, CDR1 is MNHEY and CDR2 is SVGAGI. Trimming removed 2 bases at V and 7 bases at J, with 9 bases between. CDR3 length equals 13 residues. In DNA form, the CDR3 reads TGTGCCAGCAGTTACGTGAGGGAACAGCCCCAGCATTTT. Its protein product is CASSYVREQPQHF.

The rearrangement joins TRBV3-1 (or the pseudogene TRBV3-2) to TRBJ1-1; no clear D. CDR1 and CDR2 from the germline V gene are LGHDT and YNNKEL (reference sequence). V was shortened by 2 bases and J by 2 bases, with 9 bases between the two germline ends. The CDR3 consists of 14 residues. CDR3 residues: CASSQQRRNTEAFF. CDR3 nucleotide sequence: TGTGCCAGCAGCCAACAGAGGCGAAACACTGAAGCTTTCTTT.

The V call is TRBV2, the J call TRBJ2-3; possibly TRBD2 for D (7 bases). V lost 11 bases and J 3 bases, leaving 15 bases between the germline ends. Germline V gene lookup returns CDR1 SNHLY and CDR2 FYNNEI. CDR3 length equals 13 residues. The CDR3 spells CASRRGATDTQYF. DNA for the CDR3: TGTGCCTCACGTCGGGGGGCTACAGATACGCAGTATTTT. Full variable domain (rest looked up from reference TRBV2 and TRBJ2-3): EPEVTQTPSHQVTQMGQEVILRCVPISNHLYFYWYRQILGQKVEFLVSFYNNEISEKSEIFDDQFSVERPDGSNFTLKIRSTKLEDSAMYFCASRRGATDTQYFGPGTRLTVL.

The V call is TRBV5-8, the J call TRBJ1-3, with a possible D match to TRBD1 (5 bases). The V end was cut by 4 bases, the J end by 0 bases, with 14 bases between. The germline CDR1 and CDR2 sequences are SGHTS and YDEGEE. The CDR3 has 16 residues. CDR3 protein: CASSMGLLSSGNTIYF. The CDR3 DNA reads as TGTGCCAGCAGCATGGGACTCCTGAGCTCTGGAAACACCATATATTTT.